This record concerns one T cell receptor beta chain sequence. The antigen remains unidentified. The donors were in the roughly 120-subject validation cohort; that cohort was separate from the roughly 730-subject first cohort. The record originates from a study of cytomegalovirus exposure and HLA in healthy donors. Overall study results and limits: According to reports, the classifier identified cytomegalovirus status with high specificity and sensitivity. TCR sequences were mostly rare, though some public TCRs occurred in many donors. Listed as cytomegalovirus-associated were over 150 TCR beta chains.

Sequencing was performed with immunoSEQ multiplex PCR; in TCRdb, only in-frame clones are kept and a portion is missing. The sample lists 250,000 to 350,000 clones, 75% to 90% seen once, with about 1% in the top ten. Trimming stripped 1 base from V and 2 bases from J, with 9 bases between. The CDR3 has 14 amino acids. CDR1 and CDR2 from the germline V gene are SGHNT and YYREEE (reference sequence). The rearrangement uses TRBV5-4 and TRBJ1-2; D might be TRBD1 (6 bases). This receptor was identified in a young woman in good health and CMV-seropositive. What was sequenced was PBMCs. DNA of the CDR3: TGTGCCAGCAGCTTGACAGGGCTCAACTATGGCTACACCTTC. It codes for CASSLTGLNYGYTF.